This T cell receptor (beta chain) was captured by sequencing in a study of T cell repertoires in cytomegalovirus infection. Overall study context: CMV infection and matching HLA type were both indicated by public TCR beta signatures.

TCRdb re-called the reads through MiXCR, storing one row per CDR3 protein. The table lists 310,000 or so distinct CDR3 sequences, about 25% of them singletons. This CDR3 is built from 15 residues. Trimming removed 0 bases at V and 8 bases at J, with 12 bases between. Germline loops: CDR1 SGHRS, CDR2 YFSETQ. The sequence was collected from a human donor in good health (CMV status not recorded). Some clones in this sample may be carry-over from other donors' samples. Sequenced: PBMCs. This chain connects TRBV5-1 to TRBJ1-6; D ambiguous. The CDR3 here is CASSLGAAGDSPLHF. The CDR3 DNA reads TGCGCCAGCAGCTTGGGGGCGGCAGGAGATTCACCCCTCCACTTT.